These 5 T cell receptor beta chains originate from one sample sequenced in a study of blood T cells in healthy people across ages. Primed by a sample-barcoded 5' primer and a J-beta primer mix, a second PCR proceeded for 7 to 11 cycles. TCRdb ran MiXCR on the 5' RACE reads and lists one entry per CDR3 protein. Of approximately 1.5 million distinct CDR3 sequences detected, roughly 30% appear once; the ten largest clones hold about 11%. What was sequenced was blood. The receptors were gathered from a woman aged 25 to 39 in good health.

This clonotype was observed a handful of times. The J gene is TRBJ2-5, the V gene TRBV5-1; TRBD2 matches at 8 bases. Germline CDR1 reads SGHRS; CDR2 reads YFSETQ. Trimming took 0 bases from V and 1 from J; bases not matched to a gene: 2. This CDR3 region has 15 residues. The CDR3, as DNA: TGCGCCAGCAGCTTGGATGGGACTAGCCAAGAGACCCAGTACTTC. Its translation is CASSLDGTSQETQYF.

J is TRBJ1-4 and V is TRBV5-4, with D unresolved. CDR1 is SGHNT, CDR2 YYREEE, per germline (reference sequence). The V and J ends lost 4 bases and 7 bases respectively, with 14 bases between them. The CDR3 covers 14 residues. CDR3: CASSVRPRAEKLFF. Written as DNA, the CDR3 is TGTGCCAGCAGCGTCCGGCCGCGGGCTGAAAAACTGTTTTTT.

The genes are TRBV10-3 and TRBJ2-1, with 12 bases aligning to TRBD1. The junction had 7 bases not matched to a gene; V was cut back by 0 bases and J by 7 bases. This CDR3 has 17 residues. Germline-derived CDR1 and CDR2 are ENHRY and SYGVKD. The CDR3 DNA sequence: TGTGCCATCAGTGAGTCGAAAGGGACAGGGGGCATGAATGAGCAGTTCTTC. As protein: CAISESKGTGGMNEQFF.

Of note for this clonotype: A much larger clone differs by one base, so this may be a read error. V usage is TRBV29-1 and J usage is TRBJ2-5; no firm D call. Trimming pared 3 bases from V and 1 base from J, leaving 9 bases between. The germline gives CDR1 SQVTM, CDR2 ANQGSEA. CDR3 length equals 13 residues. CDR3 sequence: CSVDKGSQETQYF. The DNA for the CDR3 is TGCAGCGTTGATAAGGGCAGCCAAGAGACCCAGTACTTC.

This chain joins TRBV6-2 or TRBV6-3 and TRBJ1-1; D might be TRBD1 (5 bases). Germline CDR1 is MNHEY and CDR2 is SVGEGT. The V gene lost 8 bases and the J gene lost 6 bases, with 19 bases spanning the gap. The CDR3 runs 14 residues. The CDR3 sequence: CASEPHRDVAEAFF. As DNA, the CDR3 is TGTGCCAGCGAACCCCACCGGGACGTGGCTGAAGCTTTCTTT.